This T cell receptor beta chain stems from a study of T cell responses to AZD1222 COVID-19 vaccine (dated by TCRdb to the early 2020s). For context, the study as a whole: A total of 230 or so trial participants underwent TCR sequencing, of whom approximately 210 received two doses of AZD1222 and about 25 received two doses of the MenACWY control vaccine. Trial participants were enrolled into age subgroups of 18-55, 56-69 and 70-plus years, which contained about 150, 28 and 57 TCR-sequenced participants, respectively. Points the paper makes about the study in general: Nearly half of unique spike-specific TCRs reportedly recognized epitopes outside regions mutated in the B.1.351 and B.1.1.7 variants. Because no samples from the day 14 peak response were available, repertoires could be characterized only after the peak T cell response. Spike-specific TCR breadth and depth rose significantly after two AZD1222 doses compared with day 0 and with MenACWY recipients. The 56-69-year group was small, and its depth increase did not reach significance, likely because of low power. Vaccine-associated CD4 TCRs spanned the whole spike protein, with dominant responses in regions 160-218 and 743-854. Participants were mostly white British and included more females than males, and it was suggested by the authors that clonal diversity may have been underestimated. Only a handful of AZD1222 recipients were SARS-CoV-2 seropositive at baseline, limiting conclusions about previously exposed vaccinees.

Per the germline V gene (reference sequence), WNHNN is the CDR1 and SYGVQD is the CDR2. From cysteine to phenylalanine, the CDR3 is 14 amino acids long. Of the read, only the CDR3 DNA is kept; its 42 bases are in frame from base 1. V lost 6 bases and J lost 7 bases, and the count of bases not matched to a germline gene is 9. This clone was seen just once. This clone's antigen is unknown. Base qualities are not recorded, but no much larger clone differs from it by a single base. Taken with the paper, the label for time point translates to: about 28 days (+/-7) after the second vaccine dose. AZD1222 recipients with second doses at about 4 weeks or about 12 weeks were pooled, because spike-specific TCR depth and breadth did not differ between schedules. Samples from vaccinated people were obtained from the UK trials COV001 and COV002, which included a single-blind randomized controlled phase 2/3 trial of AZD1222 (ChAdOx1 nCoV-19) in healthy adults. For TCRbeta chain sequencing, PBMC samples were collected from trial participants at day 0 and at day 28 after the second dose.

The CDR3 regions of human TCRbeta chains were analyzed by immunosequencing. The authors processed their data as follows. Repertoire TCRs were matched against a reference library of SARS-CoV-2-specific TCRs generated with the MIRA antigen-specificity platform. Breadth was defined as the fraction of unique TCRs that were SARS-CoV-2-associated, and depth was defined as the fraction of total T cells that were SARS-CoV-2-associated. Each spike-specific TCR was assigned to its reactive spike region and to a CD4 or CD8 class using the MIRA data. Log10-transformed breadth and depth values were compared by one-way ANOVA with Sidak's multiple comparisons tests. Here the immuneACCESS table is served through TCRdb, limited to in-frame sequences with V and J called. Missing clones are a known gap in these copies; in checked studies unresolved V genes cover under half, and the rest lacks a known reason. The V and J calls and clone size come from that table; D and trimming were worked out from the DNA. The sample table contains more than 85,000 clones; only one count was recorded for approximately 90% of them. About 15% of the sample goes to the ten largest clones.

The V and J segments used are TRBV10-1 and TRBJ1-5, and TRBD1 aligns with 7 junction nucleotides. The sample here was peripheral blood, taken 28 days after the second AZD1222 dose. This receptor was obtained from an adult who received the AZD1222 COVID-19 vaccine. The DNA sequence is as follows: TGCGCCAGCAGACCGACAGGGTTCTACCAGCCCCAGCATTTT. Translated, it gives CASRPTGFYQPQHF.